Listed below are T cell receptor beta chains from one sample, sequenced in a study of T-cell memory formation after mild COVID-19. TCRdb re-derived calls from the 5' RACE reads in MiXCR, one entry per CDR3 protein. This sample carries around 370,000 distinct CDR3 sequences, around 20% of them seen once, and the ten largest clones take approximately 13%. The source material was PBMCs or a T cell subset sorted from them (not recorded which). These TCRs come from an adult woman who had mild COVID-19 (a few samples of this study predate the infection). Cell type and time point are not known. Each CDR3 is given with its conserved first and last residue. The D gene is left open where the match is weak. The listing skips clone size in some rows; elsewhere it reads once, few, many or a size class.

>TRBJ1-1|TRBV9|few|-
TGTGCCAGCAGCGTAGTATCATCACCCAACACTGAAGCTTTCTTT
CASSVVSSPNTEAFF
>TRBJ1-3|TRBV20-1|-|-
TGCAGTGCTAGAGGGGTAGGGGTAGGAAACACCATATATTTT
CSARGVGVGNTIYF
>TRBJ2-3|TRBV12-3/TRBV12-4|-|TRBD2
TGTGCCAGCACCTTAGGACTAGCGGGACTCACAGATACGCAGTATTTT
CASTLGLAGLTDTQYF
>TRBJ2-2|TRBV7-2|few|TRBD1
TGTGCCAGCAGCTTAGCTCGGACAGGGTCGGAGCTGTTTTTT
CASSLARTGSELFF
>TRBJ2-2|TRBV7-6|few|-
TGTGCCAGCAGCCTCGTCCGGACGAACACCGGGGAGCTGTTTTTT
CASSLVRTNTGELFF
>TRBJ1-2|TRBV4-1|few|-
TGCGCCAGCAGCCAAATCCGACTCCGGGACCGGGCCTATGGCTACACCTTC
CASSQIRLRDRAYGYTF
>TRBJ2-1|TRBV3-1|-|-
TGTGCCAGCAGCCGGGGTGGTCAGGGGAAGTTCTTC
CASSRGGQGKFF
>TRBJ2-3|TRBV29-1|-|TRBD1
TGCAGCGCTGGGACAGGGCTAGATACGCAGTATTTT
CSAGTGLDTQYF
>TRBJ2-7|TRBV19|few|-
TGTGCCAGTAGATTCACGGACAGACCCTACGAGCAGTACTTC
CASRFTDRPYEQYF
>TRBJ1-4|TRBV6-5|-|-
TGTGCCAGCAGTTACTCGACCGTCGGCAATGAAAAACTGTTTTTT
CASSYSTVGNEKLFF
>TRBJ1-3|TRBV30|many|-
TGTGCCATTGGGTCCGTGGGCACCATATATTTT
CAIGSVGTIYF
>TRBJ2-1|TRBV7-8|many|-
TGTGCCAGCAGCTTGCAGGGGACTGAGCAGTTCTTC
CASSLQGTEQFF
>TRBJ1-2|TRBV4-1|-|-
TGCGCCAGCAGCCAAGATTTAGGGGGGCCACTCGGAGGCTACACCTTC
CASSQDLGGPLGGYTF
>TRBJ2-5|TRBV7-2|few|-
TGTGCCAGCAGCCGAGTAAGGACGGATCAAGAGACCCAGTACTTC
CASSRVRTDQETQYF
>TRBJ1-1|TRBV12-3/TRBV12-4|few|-
TGTGCCAGCACTTGGGTAAGGGGGAAGGGGACTGAAGCTTTCTTT
CASTWVRGKGTEAFF
>TRBJ2-2|TRBV11-3|once|-
TGTGCCAGCAGCTTGAGAGGGGCGTTGGCCGGGGAGCTGTTTTTT
CASSLRGALAGELFF
>TRBJ2-1|TRBV9|-|TRBD2
TGTGCCAGCAGCGTGGGGACTAGCGGGAGGATAGGTGAGCAGTTCTTC
CASSVGTSGRIGEQFF
>TRBJ2-5|TRBV24-1|-|-
TGTGCCACCAGTGATTTGCGGGGGTCCGGAGAGACCCAGTACTTC
CATSDLRGSGETQYF
>TRBJ2-1|TRBV5-1|-|TRBD2
TGCGCCAGCGCAGGGACTAGCGGGATGGGTGAGCAGTTCTTC
CASAGTSGMGEQFF
>TRBJ1-1|TRBV12-3/TRBV12-4|few|TRBD1
TGTGCCACGGGACAGGTGAACACTGAAGCTTTCTTT
CATGQVNTEAFF
>TRBJ2-7|TRBV12-3/TRBV12-4|few|TRBD2
TGTGCCAGCAGGACCAGCGGGGGCGTTACCTACGAGCAGTACTTC
CASRTSGGVTYEQYF
>TRBJ2-3|TRBV29-1|-|-
TGCAGCGTTGTCCCGGGGGAGACTAGCACAGATACGCAGTATTTT
CSVVPGETSTDTQYF
>TRBJ1-4|TRBV20-1|-|-
TGCAGTGCTAGAGATTACCAGCTTAATGAAAAACTGTTTTTT
CSARDYQLNEKLFF
>TRBJ1-5|TRBV29-1|many|-
TGCAGCGTGGAACAGGGAGTGGGGCAGCCCCAGCATTTT
CSVEQGVGQPQHF
>TRBJ2-7|TRBV25-1|-|TRBD2
TGTGCCAGCAACCCTACCGGGGCTAGCGGGGGGGCTAAGGGCTACGAGCAGTACTTC
CASNPTGASGGAKGYEQYF
>TRBJ2-3|TRBV5-1|few|-
TGCGCCAGCAGCGCACAGGGCATGGGAACAGATACGCAGTATTTT
CASSAQGMGTDTQYF
>TRBJ2-4|TRBV14|-|TRBD1
TGTGCCAGCAGCTCGGGACAGGGGGCGCAGGAAGCCAAAAACATTCAGTACTTC
CASSSGQGAQEAKNIQYF
>TRBJ2-3|TRBV12-3/TRBV12-4|-|-
TGTGCCAGCCGACCTCTTTCGGCTCAGGGGGGTCGGGATACGCAGTATTTT
CASRPLSAQGGRDTQYF
>TRBJ2-1|TRBV29-1|many|TRBD2
TGCAGCGTTCCCCGAGGCGGGAGGGCCGACAATGAGCAGTTCTTC
CSVPRGGRADNEQFF
>TRBJ2-7|TRBV29-1|few|-
TGCAGCGTTGTGGCACAGGCCACCTACGAGCAGTACTTC
CSVVAQATYEQYF
>TRBJ2-7|TRBV20-1|-|-
TGCAGTGCTTTCGGACAGAGCTACGAGCAGTACTTC
CSAFGQSYEQYF
>TRBJ1-1|TRBV6-5|once|-
TGTGCCAGCCACACGGGGGGGAACACTGAAGCTTTCTTT
CASHTGGNTEAFF
>TRBJ2-2|TRBV12-3/TRBV12-4|-|TRBD1
TGTGCCAGCAGTTTTCAGGGGGCCGGGGAGCTGTTTTTT
CASSFQGAGELFF
>TRBJ2-3|TRBV18|-|TRBD2
TGTGCCAGCTCACCACCGACTAGCGGATACACAGATACGCAGTATTTT
CASSPPTSGYTDTQYF
>TRBJ2-3|TRBV4-1|few|-
TGCGCCAGCAGCTCCTTGGGGGCACTCACAGATACGCAGTATTTT
CASSSLGALTDTQYF
>TRBJ2-3|TRBV7-8|few|TRBD2
TGTGCCAGCAGCTGGACTAGCGGGAGGGCTAGCACAGATACGCAGTATTTT
CASSWTSGRASTDTQYF
>TRBJ1-2|TRBV7-6|few|-
TGTGCCAGCAGTACAGGTCCCTCTCAGGGCGGCTATGGCTACACCTTC
CASSTGPSQGGYGYTF
>TRBJ2-7|TRBV20-1|-|-
TGCAGTGCTAGAGACTCTAGGCCCGAGCAGTACTTC
CSARDSRPEQYF
>TRBJ2-3|TRBV28|few|TRBD2
TGTGCCAGCAGCCCGACTAGCGGGGAGGGAGATACGCAGTATTTT
CASSPTSGEGDTQYF
>TRBJ2-1|TRBV6-1|-|TRBD2
TGTGCCAGCAGTGAAGCGCCTTCTAGCGGGGGGGAGCAGTTCTTC
CASSEAPSSGGEQFF
>TRBJ2-3|TRBV24-1|-|-
TGTGCCACCAGTGCGGCGGGTACGCAGTATTTT
CATSAAGTQYF
>TRBJ2-1|TRBV5-5|-|TRBD2
TGTGCCAGCAGCCCGGACCGGGGGGGCTGGTACAATGAGCAGTTCTTC
CASSPDRGGWYNEQFF
>TRBJ1-2|TRBV5-5|few|-
TGTGCCAGCAGCTTGGAAGTCCTACCCTATGGCTACACCTTC
CASSLEVLPYGYTF
>TRBJ1-6|TRBV6-5|-|-
TGTGCCAGCAGAACCTCCACAGGGTCGAATAATTCACCCCTCCACTTT
CASRTSTGSNNSPLHF
>TRBJ2-2|TRBV7-6|few|TRBD2
TGTGCCAGCAGCTTAGCGGCTAGCGGGGGCGCGAACACCGGGGAGCTGTTTTTT
CASSLAASGGANTGELFF
>TRBJ2-7|TRBV5-6|many|-
TGTGCCAGCAGCTCGAGTTGGCAGACCTACGAGCAGTACTTC
CASSSSWQTYEQYF
>TRBJ2-6|TRBV6-4|many|-
TGTGCCAGCAGTGACGGGGGTAAAGGGGCCAACGTCCTGACTTTC
CASSDGGKGANVLTF
>TRBJ1-5|TRBV20-1|few|TRBD1
TGCAGTGTCTCGACAGGGACCCAAACTTCCAATCAGCCCCAGCATTTT
CSVSTGTQTSNQPQHF
>TRBJ1-1|TRBV5-6|-|-
TGTGCCAGCAGCTTGGCCGGGGGACCCGAAGCTTTCTTT
CASSLAGGPEAFF
>TRBJ1-1|TRBV24-1|-|-
TGTGCCACCAGTGATTCGAGGGGGGATGTTAAGGACACTGAAGCTTTCTTT
CATSDSRGDVKDTEAFF
>TRBJ1-2|TRBV5-1|many|-
TGCGCCAGCAGCCCACAGGTTAACTATGGCTACACCTTC
CASSPQVNYGYTF
>TRBJ1-2|TRBV5-1|-|-
TGCGCCAGCAGCTTGGACAGGGAAGCGTTCTATGGCTACACCTTC
CASSLDREAFYGYTF